Listed here are 11 T cell receptor beta chains from one sample, sequenced in a study of cytomegalovirus exposure and HLA in healthy donors. It was with 60 Vbeta and 13 Jbeta primers that the PCR ran. Assay: immunoSEQ multiplex PCR; the TCRdb copy retains only in-frame clones and omits some. Among some 150,000 clones listed, around 82% were seen once. Sequencing was carried out using PBMCs. These receptors came from a middle-aged man in good health and CMV-seropositive.

A remark on this clone: Mismatch with germline at one junction end may stem from a read error. The genes are TRBV7-9 and TRBJ2-7; TRBD2 aligns across 10 bases. CDR3 length: 18 residues. CDR1 is SEHNR and CDR2 is FQNEAQ in the germline V gene (reference sequence). The CDR3 nucleotides read TGTTCCAGCAGCCCACAACTAGCGGGGAGATCCAGCTCCTACGAGCAGTACTTC. It specifies CSSSPQLAGRSSSYEQYF.

V gene TRBV28 combines with J gene TRBJ2-5; D possibly corresponds to TRBD2 (5 bases). V was clipped by 8 bases and J by 4 bases, with 5 bases between them. CDR1 is MDHEN and CDR2 is SYDVKM in the germline V gene. CDR3 length equals 10 residues. The CDR3 region is CASRGETQYF. DNA of the CDR3: TGTGCCAGCCGGGGAGAGACCCAGTACTTC.

This chain joins TRBV9 and TRBJ2-1, with 9 bases lining up with TRBD1. In germline, CDR1 is SGDLS, CDR2 YYNGEE. This CDR3 region has 16 residues. The V and J ends lost 0 bases and 4 bases, in that order; junction bases with no gene match: 5. CDR3 in DNA: TGTGCCAGCAGCGTAGAGGACAGGGGACCATACAATGAGCAGTTCTTC. This sequence encodes CASSVEDRGPYNEQFF.

The J gene is TRBJ2-7, the V gene TRBV28, with 9 nucleotides matching TRBD2. Per germline, CDR1 MDHEN and CDR2 SYDVKM. The ends lost 10 bases at V and 5 bases at J; junction bases unmatched: 9. CDR3 length: 13 amino acids. CDR3 bases: TGTGCCACGGGACTAGCACGAGTCGACGAGCAGTACTTC. This gives the protein CATGLARVDEQYF.

For the CDR3, the DNA is TGTGCTAGTGGTTTGGTACGGGCAGGGGACACCGGGGAGCTGTTTTTT. This encodes CASGLVRAGDTGELFF. The chain couples TRBV12-5 to TRBJ2-2; D is perhaps TRBD1 (6 bases). With 0 bases removed from V and 3 bases from J, the gap between germline ends came to 11 bases. The CDR3 spans 16 residues. Germline loops: CDR1 LGHNT, CDR2 FRNRAP.

The chain uses TRBV4-2 and TRBJ2-1; TRBD2 agrees at 7 bases. This CDR3 is 16 amino acids long. Germline loops: CDR1 LGHNA, CDR2 YNFKEQ. The V segment lost 0 bases and the J segment 5 bases; nucleotides outside the gene matches: 7. The DNA of the CDR3 is TGTGCCAGCAGCCAAGAGGGGAGGGCGGCTAACAATGAGCAGTTCTTC. Its protein is CASSQEGRAANNEQFF.

This chain joins TRBV30 and TRBJ2-7, with D tentatively TRBD1 (5 bases). Germline values: CDR1 GTSNPN, CDR2 SVGIG (reference sequence). The CDR3 has 11 residues. Trimming removed 5 bases from V and 4 bases from J, with 9 bases in between. The CDR3 nucleotides read TGTGCCTGGGGGGCCAATTACGAGCAGTACTTC. Encoded protein: CAWGANYEQYF. Supplemented by reference TRBV30 and TRBJ2-7, the full variable domain reads SQTIHQWPATLVQPVGSPLSLECTVEGTSNPNLYWYRQAAGRGLQLLFYSVGIGQISSEVPQNLSASRPQDRQFILSSKKLLLSDSGFYLCAWGANYEQYFGPGTRLTVT.

The rearrangement uses TRBV7-3 and TRBJ1-1, with no clear D. There are 14 residues in the CDR3. Per the germline V gene, CDR1 is SGHTA and CDR2 is FQGTGA. The V gene lost 1 base and the J gene lost 0 bases, with 6 bases spanning the gap. CDR3 loop: CASSLNSLNTEAFF. DNA for the CDR3: TGTGCCAGCAGCTTAAACAGCCTGAACACTGAAGCTTTCTTT.

The J gene is TRBJ1-1, the V gene TRBV5-1; perhaps TRBD1 as D (6 bases). Between the trimmed V and J ends, which lost 2 bases and 0 bases, there was a span of 17 bases. The germline V gene has CDR1 SGHRS and CDR2 YFSETQ. CDR3 length equals 17 residues. CDR3 in amino acids: CASSLLIGQTMNTEAFF. The CDR3, as DNA: TGCGCCAGCAGCTTATTAATAGGACAGACCATGAACACTGAAGCTTTCTTT.

This clone appeared once. The chain carries TRBV7-3 and TRBJ2-1; TRBD2 agrees at 7 bases. In germline, CDR1 is SGHTA, CDR2 FQGTGA. V shed 1 base, J shed 10 bases, and the junction held 4 bases outside the gene matches. The CDR3 runs to 13 residues. Here the CDR3 DNA reads TGTGCCAGCAGCTTAAATGCCGGGGGGGAGCAGTTCTTC. Its protein product is CASSLNAGGEQFF.

This clone turned up a few times. The chain couples TRBV10-3 to TRBJ2-3, with a weak D call TRBD1 (5 bases). V gave up 3 bases and J gave up 1 base, with 8 bases separating them. Germline CDR1 and CDR2: ENHRY and SYGVKD. CDR3 length: 14 residues. The CDR3 reads CAISESQGTDTQYF. The CDR3 region has the DNA TGTGCCATCAGTGAATCACAGGGCACAGATACGCAGTATTTT.